One sample yielded the 21 T cell receptor beta chains listed below, sequenced in a study of CXCR3-negative and CXCR3-positive naive CD8 T cells. The authors prepared UMI-labeled TRB cDNA libraries by 5' RACE. TCRdb re-analyzed the 5' RACE reads; it lists each CDR3 protein once, without DNA. The table lists 80,000 to 95,000 distinct CDR3 sequences. Sequenced sample: naive CXCR3- CD8+ T cells from blood. Subset given: CD45RO-CCR7+CD27+CD95- naive CD8+ T cells lacking CXCR3 (TNR3-). These receptors were obtained from a human donor in good health. Some clones in this sample may be carry-over from other donors' samples.

The rearrangement uses TRBV28 and TRBJ2-5; the D call from TCRdb, TRBD1, cannot be confirmed without DNA. Germline V CDR1 and CDR2: MDHEN, SYDVKM. This CDR3 is 12 amino acids long. This chain's CDR3 is CASSLYRGTQYF. The full variable domain, in which reference TRBV28 and TRBJ2-5 provide the parts outside the CDR3, is DVKVTQSSRYLVKRTGEKVFLECVQDMDHENMFWYRQDPGLGLRLIYFSYDVKMKEKGDIPEGYSVSREKKERFSLILESASTNQTSMYLCASSLYRGTQYFGPGTRLLVL.

The CDR3 here is CSVETDVEGYTF. The chain recombines TRBV29-1 with TRBJ1-2. The CDR3 sequence is 12 residues long. Germline CDR1 reads SQVTM; CDR2 reads ANQGSEA.

V is TRBV6-2 or TRBV6-3 and J is TRBJ2-3; the TCRdb D gene call, TRBD1, has no DNA to confirm it. Germline CDR1 is MNHEY and CDR2 is SVGEGT. This CDR3 region has 16 residues. The CDR3 sequence: CASSYSINERGNTQYF.

The chain is built from TRBV7-8 and TRBJ2-5. CDR3 size: 15 residues. Germline V gene lookup returns CDR1 SGHVS and CDR2 FQNEAQ. CDR3 amino acids: CASSLRTRYQETQYF.

The chain joins TRBV29-1 to TRBJ2-7. The CDR3 is 11 residues long. Germline-derived CDR1 and CDR2 are SQVTM and ANQGSEA. CDR3 region: CSVPDGAEQYF.

This chain uses TRBV6-5 with TRBJ2-5; TCRdb lists TRBD2, though no DNA is available to test this call. The germline gives CDR1 MNHEY, CDR2 SVGAGI. The CDR3 is 13 amino acids. CDR3: CASGGEAGETQYF.

The chain couples TRBV29-1 to TRBJ2-5; TCRdb's assignment of TRBD2 cannot be checked, as there is no DNA. Germline V gene lookup returns CDR1 SQVTM and CDR2 ANQGSEA. This CDR3 is 13 amino acids long. CDR3 loop: CSVPAGGIETQYF.

This chain connects TRBV14 to TRBJ2-3; TCRdb's assignment of TRBD2 cannot be checked, as there is no DNA. This CDR3 is built from 17 residues. Per the germline V gene, CDR1 is SGHDN and CDR2 is FVKESK. CDR3 loop: CASSQAGTSGYADTQYF.

J is TRBJ2-7 and V is TRBV12-3 or TRBV12-4. This CDR3 is built from 15 residues. This CDR3 reads CASSFGMGNSYEQYF.

The V call is TRBV20-1, the J call TRBJ2-1; TCRdb outputs TRBD2, but without DNA this stays unchecked. Germline V lookup: CDR1 DFQATT, CDR2 SNEGSKA (reference sequence). The CDR3 spans 12 residues. The CDR3 region is CSARLALNEQFF.

J is TRBJ2-1 and V is TRBV5-6; no DNA is available, so the TRBD2 call from TCRdb remains unchecked. There are 17 residues in the CDR3. Germline assignment: CDR1 SGHDT and CDR2 YYEEEE. The CDR3 loop is CASSLVSSGGPYNEQFF.

The rearrangement joins TRBV12-3 or TRBV12-4 to TRBJ2-7; as DNA is missing, the TRBD1 call by TCRdb cannot be tested. This CDR3 has 15 amino acids. This CDR3 reads CASSDTDRGPHEQYF.

The V call is TRBV7-6, the J call TRBJ2-7; the D call of TRBD2 rests on TCRdb alone, since no DNA is present to check it. Germline loops: CDR1 SGHVS, CDR2 FNYEAQ. The CDR3 loop spans 15 amino acids. CDR3 in amino acids: CASRPAGPLAYEQYF.

CDR3 amino acids: CASSLWGTAWGVSGTQETQYF. The rearrangement uses TRBV28 and TRBJ2-5; as DNA is missing, the TRBD2 call by TCRdb cannot be tested. The germline V gene has CDR1 MDHEN and CDR2 SYDVKM. The CDR3 runs to 21 residues.

The V and J genes are TRBV14 and TRBJ2-7. The CDR3 is made up of 12 amino acids. The germline V gene encodes CDR1 SGHDN and CDR2 FVKESK. CDR3 sequence: CASSQRSYEQYF.

The chain uses TRBV29-1 and TRBJ2-7. The CDR3 loop spans 13 amino acids. CDR1 is SQVTM, CDR2 ANQGSEA, per germline. The CDR3 loop is CSVLVAGSLEQYF.

This sequence joins TRBV2 and TRBJ2-1; there is no DNA to check the TCRdb D call of TRBD1. CDR3 length equals 16 residues. Per the germline V gene, CDR1 is SNHLY and CDR2 is FYNNEI. The CDR3 loop is CASSEGWGDAYNEQFF.

The chain is built from TRBV20-1 and TRBJ2-5; absent DNA, TCRdb's TRBD1 call cannot be checked. The CDR3 contains 13 residues. Germline CDR1 is DFQATT and CDR2 is SNEGSKA (reference sequence). The CDR3 spells CSAQDRAPETQYF.

This chain links TRBV25-1 with TRBJ2-2; the TCRdb D gene call, TRBD1, has no DNA to confirm it. Germline V CDR1 and CDR2: MGHDK, SYGVNS. This CDR3 contains 15 residues. The CDR3 here is CASSEGTGDTGELFF.

The gene calls are TRBV28 and TRBJ1-1; TCRdb names TRBD1, which stays unverified in the absence of DNA. The CDR3 is made up of 16 amino acids. Germline lookup yields CDR1 MDHEN and CDR2 SYDVKM. The CDR3 sequence is CASSPFGGGEITEAFF.

This chain uses TRBV29-1 with TRBJ2-7; TCRdb names TRBD1, which stays unverified in the absence of DNA. Germline-derived CDR1 and CDR2 are SQVTM and ANQGSEA. The CDR3 consists of 15 residues. The CDR3 sequence is CSVLPKGRETYEQYF.